This is a list of T cell receptor beta chains from one sample in a study of OX40 agonist ivuxolimab in advanced cancers. Produced via immunoSEQ multiplex PCR; TCRdb's table is partial and in-frame only. The sample holds roughly 69,000 clones, about nine tenths seen once. This specimen consisted of CD4+ or CD8+ T cells sorted from blood, obtained in a trial of the OX40 agonist ivuxolimab. The source is an adult with an advanced solid tumor such as melanoma, head and neck, liver or kidney cancer. Each CDR3 is given without its conserved first and last residue. D genes are given only for firm matches.

d_call	v_call	j_call	cdr3_aa
-	TRBV6-6	TRBJ2-1	ASSYSKLRGYNEQF
TRBD1	TRBV11-2	TRBJ2-5	ASSLDRMRETQY
TRBD2	TRBV28	TRBJ2-7	ASSFMSVLAGAYEQY
-	TRBV28	TRBJ2-2	ASSLSPENTGELF
-	TRBV19	TRBJ1-2	ASSIRTDYGYT
-	TRBV2	TRBJ2-1	ASDPPGAGNEQF
-	TRBV6-5	TRBJ1-5	ASRGVPHQPQH
TRBD1	TRBV6-5	TRBJ2-7	ASSYRTGYEQY
TRBD2	TRBV5-4	TRBJ2-2	ASSLAGLGILNTGELF
TRBD1	TRBV6-5	TRBJ1-6	ASSFDRASPLH
TRBD2	TRBV11-3	TRBJ2-3	ASSLTPGGADTQY
-	TRBV15	TRBJ1-2	ATSREAQAARGYT
-	TRBV13	TRBJ2-5	ASSLGVRGGETQY
TRBD2	TRBV6-5	TRBJ2-2	ASSYGRGGELF
TRBD2	TRBV9	TRBJ2-7	ASSVAAGDYEQY
TRBD2	TRBV19	TRBJ2-1	ASGLAGDNEQF
-	TRBV7-6	TRBJ1-2	ASSPAGVGVAHGYT
TRBD2	TRBV7-2	TRBJ2-1	ASSLLAVKNEQF
TRBD2	TRBV7-2	TRBJ2-3	ASSSPGLAGTDTQY
-	TRBV4-1	TRBJ1-4	ASSQLAGTSGEKLF
-	TRBV19	TRBJ2-3	ASSIWSDTQY
-	TRBV2	TRBJ2-1	ASGRDFAYNEQF
TRBD1	TRBV6-1	TRBJ1-1	ASSAGTGANTEAF
TRBD1	TRBV15	TRBJ1-1	ATSRAWRDSGLNTEAF
-	TRBV5-4	TRBJ1-1	ASSLGLSEAF
-	TRBV7-7	TRBJ2-6	ASSFGTEGANVLT
-	TRBV27	TRBJ2-1	ASSLPGGLHEQF
TRBD2	TRBV4-3	TRBJ2-1	ASSQELQGLARIGVAQF
-	TRBV13	TRBJ2-7	ASSLGRFDEQY